A selection of T cell receptor beta chains follows, all from one sample in a study of lymphopenia after photon versus proton radiotherapy. The method was immunoSEQ multiplex PCR; TCRdb's version includes in-frame clones alone and lacks a portion of them. Of some 14,000 clones in the sample, 70% to 85% were seen once. This sample comprised peripheral blood, obtained from a patient treated with photon-based radiotherapy. These TCRs come from a man aged 50 or older with gastric cancer. CDR3s include the opening cysteine and the closing phenylalanine or tryptophan. A D gene is named only where the DNA matches it firmly. Clone size is stated in some rows and not others, as once, few, many or a class when expanded.

>TRBV7-6|-|TRBD1|TRBJ1-4
CASSLAPRAGGRRANEKLFF
TGTGCCAGCAGCTTAGCGCCACGGGCAGGGGGGAGAAGAGCTAATGAAAAACTGTTTTTT
>TRBV19|-|-|TRBJ1-3
CASTPPGGNTIYF
TGTGCCAGTACCCCCCCTGGGGGCAACACCATATATTTT
>TRBV7-9|-|TRBD1|TRBJ1-5
CASSLWAGGTYQPQHF
TGTGCCAGCAGCTTATGGGCAGGGGGTACGTATCAGCCCCAGCATTTT
>TRBV15|-|-|TRBJ2-6
CATSRDLGGTGANVLTF
TGTGCCACCAGCAGAGATCTTGGGGGGACTGGGGCCAACGTCCTGACTTTC
>TRBV4-1|-|-|TRBJ1-1
CASSQTDGTNLF
TGCGCCAGCAGCCAAACCGACGGGACGAACCTCTTT
>TRBV10-1|-|-|TRBJ1-2
CASSNQRGYTF
TGCGCCAGCAGTAACCAGAGAGGCTACACCTTC
>TRBV6-6|-|TRBD2|TRBJ2-7
CASSYGGLAASWQQYF
TGTGCCAGCAGTTACGGGGGACTAGCGGCGTCCTGGCAGCAGTACTTC
>TRBV7-9|-|-|TRBJ2-1
CASSLTRRLTYNEQFF
TGTGCCAGCAGCTTAACTAGAAGACTTACCTACAATGAGCAGTTCTTC
>TRBV11-2|-|TRBD1|TRBJ1-2
CASSPRGQSYGYTF
TGTGCCAGCAGCCCGAGGGGACAGAGCTATGGCTACACCTTC
>TRBV5-1|few|-|TRBJ1-6
CASSLARPGNSPLHF
TGCGCCAGCAGCTTGGCGAGGCCGGGAAATTCACCCCTCCACTTT
>TRBV19|few|TRBD1|TRBJ1-5
CASSTQGLAGQPQHF
TGTGCCAGTAGTACACAGGGGCTAGCCGGTCAGCCCCAGCATTTT
>TRBV5-6|-|-|TRBJ1-2
CASITGTSYGYTF
TGTGCCAGCATCACGGGGACATCCTATGGCTACACCTTC
>TRBV27|-|TRBD2|TRBJ2-5
CASSSLAGEETQYF
TGTGCCAGCAGTTCACTAGCGGGGGAAGAGACCCAGTACTTC
>TRBV9|-|TRBD1|TRBJ1-5
CASSATGEEDQPQHF
TGTGCCAGCAGCGCGACAGGGGAGGAAGATCAGCCCCAGCATTTT
>TRBV25-1|-|-|TRBJ1-5
CASSEGRVIEPQHF
TGTGCCAGCAGTGAAGGGAGGGTAATTGAGCCCCAGCATTTT
>TRBV5-1|-|TRBD2|TRBJ2-5
CASSLGLAGGLETQYF
TGCGCCAGCAGCTTGGGACTAGCGGGGGGGTTGGAGACCCAGTACTTC
>TRBV19|-|-|TRBJ1-2
CASSMIRGRDSDYGYTF
TGTGCCAGTAGTATGATCCGGGGGCGAGATAGTGACTATGGCTACACCTTC
>TRBV19|few|-|TRBJ1-1
CASSQGSSEAFF
TGTGCCAGCAGTCAGGGTTCGTCCGAAGCTTTCTTT
>TRBV30|-|-|TRBJ1-6
CAWRTETPNSPLHF
TGTGCCTGGAGGACCGAGACACCAAATTCACCCCTCCACTTT
>TRBV7-9|-|-|TRBJ2-2
CASSLEGWTGELFF
TGTGCCAGCAGCTTAGAAGGGTGGACCGGGGAGCTGTTTTTT
>TRBV5-4|-|-|TRBJ1-1
CASSSAGNMNTEAFF
TGTGCCAGCAGTTCAGCAGGGAACATGAACACTGAAGCTTTCTTT
>TRBV6-4|-|TRBD2|TRBJ2-3
CASSGGFGGGTDTQYF
TGTGCCAGCAGTGGGGGCTTCGGCGGGGGGACAGATACGCAGTATTTT